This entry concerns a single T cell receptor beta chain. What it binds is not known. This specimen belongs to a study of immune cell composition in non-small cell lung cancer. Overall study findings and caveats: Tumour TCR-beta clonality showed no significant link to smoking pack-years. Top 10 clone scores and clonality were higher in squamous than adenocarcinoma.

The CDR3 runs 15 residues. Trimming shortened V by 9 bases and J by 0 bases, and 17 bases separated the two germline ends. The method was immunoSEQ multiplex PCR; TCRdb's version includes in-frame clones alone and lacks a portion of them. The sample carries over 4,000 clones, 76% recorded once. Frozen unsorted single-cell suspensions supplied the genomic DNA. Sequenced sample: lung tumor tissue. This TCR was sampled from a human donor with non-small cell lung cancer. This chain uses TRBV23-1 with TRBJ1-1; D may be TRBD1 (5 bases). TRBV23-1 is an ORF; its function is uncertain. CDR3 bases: TGCGCCAGTCCGTGGGGGGTAGGGGTGAACACTGAAGCTTTCTTT. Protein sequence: CASPWGVGVNTEAFF.